Listed here are 24 T cell receptor beta chains from one sample, sequenced in a study of T cell responses to AZD1222 COVID-19 vaccine. This table comes from immunoSEQ multiplex PCR, and its TCRdb copy is limited to in-frame clones, with some not included. Its table lists about 140,000 clones. The sequenced sample was peripheral blood. The origin of the receptors is an adult in good health.

This sequence joins TRBV3-1 (or the pseudogene TRBV3-2) and TRBJ2-3; the match to TRBD2 covers 15 bases. Germline trimming cut 4 bases from V and 3 bases from J; bases unmatched to any gene: 2. The CDR3 totals 16 residues. The V gene's germline CDR1 is LGHDT and CDR2 YNNKEL (reference sequence). This CDR3 is CASSLGLAGGTDTQYF. CDR3 nucleotides: TGTGCCAGCAGCCTCGGACTAGCGGGGGGGACAGATACGCAGTATTTT.

The chain carries TRBV30 and TRBJ2-3; D possibly corresponds to TRBD1 (5 bases). Germline CDR1 is GTSNPN and CDR2 is SVGIG (reference sequence). Trimming pared 0 bases from V and 2 bases from J, leaving 9 bases between. The CDR3 loop spans 14 amino acids. Here the CDR3 DNA reads TGTGCCTGGAGTGTAAGAGGACACACAGATACGCAGTATTTT. This translates into CAWSVRGHTDTQYF.

The V and J genes are TRBV5-1 and TRBJ1-2; 11 nucleotides agree with TRBD1. J lost 6 bases, V lost 4 bases, and 8 bases had no gene match. Germline V gives CDR1 SGHRS, CDR2 YFSETQ. This CDR3 is 15 amino acids long. CDR3 coding DNA: TGCGCCAGCAGCAGGGACAGGGGGGTAGAAGATGGCTACACCTTC. As protein: CASSRDRGVEDGYTF.

The chain couples TRBV1 to TRBJ2-5. TRBV1 is designated a pseudogene. This CDR3 contains 11 residues. The CDR3 region is CTERAPKTQYF. The CDR3 DNA reads TGCACCGAACGGGCTCCCAAGACCCAGTACTTC.

The CDR3 nucleotides read TGTGCCTGGAGTGTACAACCTTGGGGTTCACCCCTCCACTTT. This codes for CAWSVQPWGSPLHF. The V call is TRBV30, the J call TRBJ1-6; D gene unclear. This CDR3 comprises 14 residues. Trimming removed 0 bases from V and 9 bases from J, with 12 bases in between. Germline V gives CDR1 GTSNPN, CDR2 SVGIG (reference sequence).

The chain couples TRBV6-5 to TRBJ1-1; D perhaps matches TRBD1 (6 bases). The germline V gene encodes CDR1 MNHEY and CDR2 SVGAGI. This CDR3 is 13 amino acids long. V lost 1 base to trimming and J lost 6 bases, with 9 bases between them. The CDR3 loop is CASSYLGGAEAFF. The CDR3 region has the DNA TGTGCCAGCAGTTACTTAGGGGGGGCTGAAGCTTTCTTT.

The chain uses TRBV5-1 and TRBJ1-2; 7 bases agree with TRBD1. Germline-derived CDR1 and CDR2 are SGHRS and YFSETQ. Losses at the gene ends were 0 bases for V and 3 bases for J; bases not matched to a gene: 11. The CDR3 sequence is 17 residues long. CDR3 nucleotides: TGCGCCAGCAGCTTGGGAGTGGGACAGATAACTTACTATGGCTACACCTTC. Encoded protein: CASSLGVGQITYYGYTF.

This sequence joins TRBV5-5 and TRBJ1-1; 7 bases align to TRBD1. This CDR3 is built from 15 residues. Germline V gene lookup returns CDR1 SGHKS and CDR2 YYEKEE (reference sequence). Trimming cost V 4 bases and J 1 base; bases outside gene matches: 7. CDR3 nucleotides: TGTGCCAGCAGCCCTCGACAGGGCCCGAACACTGAAGCTTTCTTT. Amino acid sequence: CASSPRQGPNTEAFF. The full variable domain, completed using reference TRBV5-5 and TRBJ1-1, is DAGVTQSPTHLIKTRGQQVTLRCSPISGHKSVSWYQQVLGQGPQFIFQYYEKEERGRGNFPDRFSARQFPNYSSELNVNALLLGDSALYLCASSPRQGPNTEAFFGQGTRLTVV.

This chain uses TRBV20-1 with TRBJ2-3, with D perhaps TRBD2 (6 bases). The CDR3 consists of 10 residues. Germline V lookup: CDR1 DFQATT, CDR2 SNEGSKA (reference sequence). The ends were cut back, 5 bases at V and 10 bases at J, with 10 bases in the middle. The CDR3 reads CSALGGAQYF. CDR3 DNA: TGCAGTGCTTTGGGAGGTGCGCAGTATTTT.

This chain joins TRBV2 and TRBJ1-4; D is perhaps TRBD1 (6 bases). This CDR3 has 13 residues. CDR1 and CDR2 (germline): SNHLY, FYNNEI. V lost 6 bases and J 6 bases, leaving 11 bases between the germline ends. The DNA of the CDR3 is TGTGCCAGCAGACGGGGGCTAGATGAAAAACTGTTTTTT. It specifies CASRRGLDEKLFF. Full variable domain (missing parts from reference TRBV2 and TRBJ1-4): EPEVTQTPSHQVTQMGQEVILRCVPISNHLYFYWYRQILGQKVEFLVSFYNNEISEKSEIFDDQFSVERPDGSNFTLKIRSTKLEDSAMYFCASRRGLDEKLFFGSGTQLSVL.

The chain recombines TRBV7-8 with TRBJ1-1; TRBD1 agrees at 9 bases. The V segment lost 5 bases and the J segment 5 bases; nucleotides outside the gene matches: 6. This CDR3 has 14 amino acids. Per the germline V gene, CDR1 is SGHVS and CDR2 is FQNEAQ. The CDR3 sequence is CASSPRTGVTEAFF. The CDR3 coding sequence is TGTGCCAGCAGCCCGCGGACAGGGGTTACTGAAGCTTTCTTT.

The chain combines TRBV5-1 with TRBJ2-7, with D possibly matching TRBD1 (6 bases). Trimming left V 4 bases short and J 6 bases short, with 23 bases between. The CDR3 is 16 amino acids. Germline values: CDR1 SGHRS, CDR2 YFSETQ. CDR3 loop: CASSVTGGLLRTEQYF. In nucleotides, the CDR3 is TGCGCCAGCAGCGTGACAGGCGGCTTACTACGGACCGAGCAGTACTTC.

The gene calls are TRBV30 and TRBJ1-2, with D hard to call. The V gene lost 5 bases and the J gene lost 7 bases, with 17 bases spanning the gap. This CDR3 spans 13 amino acids. Germline V gives CDR1 GTSNPN, CDR2 SVGIG (reference sequence). CDR3 protein: CAWATGSLRGYTF. For the CDR3, the DNA is TGTGCCTGGGCCACTGGGTCCCTCCGTGGCTACACCTTC.

This chain joins TRBV19 and TRBJ1-1, with D maybe TRBD1 (5 bases). The germline V gene has CDR1 LNHDA and CDR2 SQIVND (reference sequence). Trimming stripped 6 bases from V and 10 bases from J, with 15 bases between. The CDR3 contains 12 residues. The CDR3 protein is CASRQEGPSAFF. CDR3 DNA: TGTGCCAGTAGGCAGGAGGGACCTTCAGCTTTCTTT.

V is TRBV7-8 and J is TRBJ1-6; D is unresolved. V lost 1 base and J 9 bases, leaving 19 bases between the germline ends. The CDR3 totals 17 residues. Germline CDR1 reads SGHVS; CDR2 reads FQNEAQ. The CDR3 here is CASSLGEPRGGISPLHF. The CDR3 DNA reads as TGTGCCAGCAGCTTAGGAGAACCGCGAGGAGGGATTTCACCCCTCCACTTT.

CDR3 region: CASSYQGSYGYTF. CDR3 nucleotides: TGTGCCAGCAGTTATCAGGGGTCCTATGGCTACACCTTC. The gene calls are TRBV6-2 or TRBV6-3 and TRBJ1-2, with D maybe TRBD1 (6 bases). CDR3 length equals 13 residues. Looked up from germline, CDR1 is MNHEY and CDR2 is SVGEGT. Trimming took 3 bases from V and 4 from J, leaving 9 bases between them.

The chain joins TRBV6-6 to TRBJ1-4, with D possibly matching TRBD1 (5 bases). Trimming left V 4 bases short and J 8 bases short, with 14 bases between. Germline V gene data show CDR1 as MNHNY and CDR2 as SVGAGI (reference sequence). The CDR3 is made up of 14 amino acids. This chain's CDR3 is CASSSAQGKEKLFF. CDR3 sequence (DNA): TGTGCCAGCAGTTCGGCGCAGGGAAAAGAAAAACTGTTTTTT.

This chain connects TRBV11-2 to TRBJ1-2; the D gene is possibly TRBD1 (5 bases). This CDR3 spans 14 amino acids. CDR1 and CDR2 from the germline V gene are SGHAT and FQNNGV. V was cut by 2 bases and J by 5 bases, with 12 bases left in between. The CDR3 loop reads CASSLSGNHYGYTF. CDR3 DNA sequence: TGTGCCAGCAGCTTATCAGGGAACCATTATGGCTACACCTTC.

The J gene is TRBJ2-7, the V gene TRBV30; 8 bases align to TRBD1. The V gene end was trimmed by 5 bases and the J gene end by 4 bases; junction bases not matched to a gene: 7. This CDR3 comprises 13 residues. Germline lookup yields CDR1 GTSNPN and CDR2 SVGIG (reference sequence). The CDR3 reads CAWGGTGPYEQYF. The CDR3 coding sequence is TGTGCCTGGGGGGGGACAGGCCCATACGAGCAGTACTTC.

This chain joins TRBV12-5 and TRBJ1-2; D gene ambiguous. Trimming removed 3 bases at V and 8 bases at J, with 10 bases between. CDR3 length: 12 amino acids. The germline V gene encodes CDR1 LGHNT and CDR2 FRNRAP. The DNA for the CDR3 is TGTGCTAGTGGTTTCGACGGCCTAGGCTACACCTTC. Its translation: CASGFDGLGYTF.

This chain links TRBV6-5 with TRBJ1-3; 7 bases fit TRBD1. The CDR3 runs to 16 residues. V was pared by 3 bases and J by 4 bases, with 9 bases of the junction left unmatched. Germline V CDR1 and CDR2: MNHEY, SVGAGI. Written as DNA, the CDR3 is TGTGCCAGCAGTTATTCTCCAAGGGGGCGCGGAAACACCATATATTTT. Encoded protein: CASSYSPRGRGNTIYF.

The chain employs TRBV5-4 and TRBJ1-6; D is perhaps TRBD1 (6 bases). This CDR3 contains 14 residues. Germline lookup yields CDR1 SGHNT and CDR2 YYREEE (reference sequence). The V end was cut by 4 bases, the J end by 9 bases, with 14 bases between. The CDR3, as DNA: TGTGCCAGCAGCATTAAACAGGGAGGTTCACCCCTCCACTTT. Translating gives CASSIKQGGSPLHF.

The chain uses TRBV2 and TRBJ1-5; no firm D call. The V end was cut by 1 base, the J end by 9 bases, with 13 bases between. In germline, CDR1 is SNHLY, CDR2 FYNNEI. This CDR3 has 14 residues. The CDR3 nucleotides are TGTGCCAGCAGTGAAGACGGGGTCTCGGGGCCCCAGCATTTT. This gives the protein CASSEDGVSGPQHF.

In nucleotides, the CDR3 is TGTGCCAGCTCTACCCGCGGGGGAGGAGATCAAGCTTTCTTT. This translates into CASSTRGGGDQAFF. The genes are TRBV5-6 and TRBJ1-1, with D maybe TRBD1 (5 bases). The CDR3 runs 14 residues. Trimming took 7 bases from V and 9 from J, leaving 22 bases between them. The germline gives CDR1 SGHDT, CDR2 YYEEEE.